This T cell receptor beta chain was identified during a study of T cell responses to AZD1222 COVID-19 vaccine. Across the study: Pooling of second doses given at about 4 or about 12 weeks was done.

TCRdb's table, derived via immunoSEQ multiplex PCR, lists solely in-frame clones and lacks some. The sample has about 150,000 clones; around nine tenths are singletons. Concerning this clone: Its antigen is still unknown.

CDR1 and CDR2 (germline): SNHLY, FYNNEI. The CDR3 covers 14 residues. The J segment lost 5 bases and the V segment lost 6 bases, leaving 6 bases of the junction unmatched. Points from the study as a whole: The donors showed a predominance of white British ancestry and of females, with possible underestimation of clonal diversity. Dominant CD4 TCR responses targeted spike regions 160-218 and 743-854.

The sequenced sample was peripheral blood, obtained on day 0 of AZD1222 vaccination. This sequence was found in an adult in good health. V gene TRBV2 combines with J gene TRBJ1-1; 10 positions match TRBD1. The CDR3, as DNA: TGTGCCAGCAGAGAGGGACAGGGGTTGACTGAAGCTTTCTTT. This encodes CASREGQGLTEAFF.